The entry below describes one T cell receptor (beta chain). CDR1 is DFQATT, CDR2 SNEGSKA, per germline (reference sequence). V gave up 7 bases and J gave up 8 bases, with 14 bases separating them. The CDR3 sequence is 11 residues long. This entry is derived from a study of CD8 T cells in Susac syndrome. An input of roughly 0.5 to 1 ug of RNA was subjected to reverse transcription using random hexamers. A single record per CDR3 protein comes from TCRdb applying MiXCR to the immunoSEQ multiplex PCR reads. The table includes approximately 110,000 distinct CDR3 sequences, more than 90% detected once. The sequence was collected from a human donor in good health. The sequencing input was CD4+ T cells from PBMCs. The V gene is TRBV20-1, the J gene TRBJ1-2; no firm D call. CDR3 sequence reads: CSVGREEGYTF. CDR3 nucleotides: TGCAGTGTGGGGAGAGAGGAGGGCTACACCTTC.